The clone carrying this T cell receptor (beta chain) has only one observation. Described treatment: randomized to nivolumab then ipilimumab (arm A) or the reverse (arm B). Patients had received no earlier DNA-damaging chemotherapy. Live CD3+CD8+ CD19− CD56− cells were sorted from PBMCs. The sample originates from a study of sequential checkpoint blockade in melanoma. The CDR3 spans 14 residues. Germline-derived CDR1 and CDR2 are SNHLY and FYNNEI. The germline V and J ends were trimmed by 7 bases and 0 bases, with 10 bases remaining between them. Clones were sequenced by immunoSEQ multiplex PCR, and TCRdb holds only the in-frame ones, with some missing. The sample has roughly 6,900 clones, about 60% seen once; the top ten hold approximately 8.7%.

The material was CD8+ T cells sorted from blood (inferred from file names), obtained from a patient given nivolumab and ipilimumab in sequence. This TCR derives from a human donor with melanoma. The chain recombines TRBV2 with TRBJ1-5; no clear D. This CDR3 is CASMAGFSNQPQHF. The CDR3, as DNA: TGTGCCAGCATGGCGGGGTTTAGCAATCAGCCCCAGCATTTT.